Listed here are 14 T cell receptor beta chains from one sample, sequenced in a study of blood T cell repertoires in COVID-19. Clones were read by immunoSEQ multiplex PCR, and TCRdb kept only the in-frame ones, dropping some. The data contain some 250,000 clones, about 90% of them singletons. Sequencing was carried out using PBMCs or T cells enriched from blood (not recorded which). Receptors were obtained from a human donor in a cohort exposed to, infected with or recovered from COVID-19 (not recorded which). The donor label of this sample is uncertain.

The chain has TRBV10-2 and TRBJ1-1, with D perhaps matching TRBD1 (5 bases). Germline V CDR1 and CDR2: WSHSY, SAAADI. V lost 2 bases and J lost 4, with 17 bases in between. The CDR3 spans 16 residues. CDR3 nucleotide sequence: TGCGCCAGCAGTGAGATCGGGCCAGGGAGGGGCACTGAAGCTTTCTTT. Its protein product is CASSEIGPGRGTEAFF.

The gene calls are TRBV7-2 and TRBJ2-7; the match to TRBD1 covers 9 bases. This CDR3 is built from 17 residues. CDR1 and CDR2 from the germline V gene are SGHTA and FQGNSA. V lost 1 base and J lost 2; bases outside the gene matches: 9. Here the CDR3 reads CASSLEGLGTGTYEQYF. The CDR3 coding sequence is TGTGCCAGCAGCTTAGAGGGCCTCGGGACAGGGACCTACGAGCAGTACTTC.

V is TRBV5-8 and J is TRBJ2-7; 9 bases fit TRBD2. V lost 0 bases to trimming and J lost 4 bases; unmatched junction nucleotides: 5. CDR3 size: 15 residues. Germline V gene data show CDR1 as SGHTS and CDR2 as YDEGEE. The CDR3 sequence: CASSLAAGGLYEQYF. CDR3 sequence (DNA): TGTGCCAGCAGCTTGGCGGCGGGGGGGCTTTACGAGCAGTACTTC.

V usage is TRBV5-6 and J usage is TRBJ1-6; D is unclear. Trimming left V 4 bases short and J 2 bases short, with 16 bases between. CDR1 is SGHDT, CDR2 YYEEEE, per germline. CDR3 size: 17 residues. In nucleotides, the CDR3 is TGTGCCAGCAGCGTGGGAACAGAACCAACCTATAATTCACCCCTCCACTTT. Translated: CASSVGTEPTYNSPLHF.

The chain links TRBV27 to TRBJ1-6, with D perhaps matching TRBD1 (5 bases). V lost 2 bases and J lost 6, with 11 bases in between. The germline V gene has CDR1 MNHEY and CDR2 SMNVEV (reference sequence). The CDR3 covers 15 residues. CDR3 sequence: CASSLKGSPNSPLHF. DNA for the CDR3: TGTGCCAGCAGTTTAAAGGGGTCCCCTAATTCACCCCTCCACTTT.

The J gene is TRBJ1-2, the V gene TRBV5-1; no firm D call. The CDR3 is made up of 14 amino acids. Germline loops: CDR1 SGHRS, CDR2 YFSETQ. The germline V and J ends were trimmed by 7 bases and 0 bases, with 13 bases remaining between them. The CDR3 loop reads CASDLVPSNYGYTF. The CDR3 DNA reads as TGCGCCAGCGACTTGGTCCCCTCTAACTATGGCTACACCTTC. Combining the CDR3 with reference TRBV5-1 and TRBJ1-2 gives the whole variable domain KAGVTQTPRYLIKTRGQQVTLSCSPISGHRSVSWYQQTPGQGLQFLFEYFSETQRNKGNFPGRFSGRQFSNSRSEMNVSTLELGDSALYLCASDLVPSNYGYTFGSGTRLTVV.

The J gene is TRBJ1-4, the V gene TRBV4-1; 9 bases fit TRBD1. The length of the CDR3 is 17 residues. Germline assignment: CDR1 MGHRA and CDR2 YSYEKL. Trimming took 7 bases from V and 8 from J; bases not matched to a gene: 17. This CDR3 reads CASKKPGTGKRPEKLFF. CDR3 DNA: TGCGCCAGCAAAAAACCCGGGACAGGGAAAAGACCGGAAAAACTGTTTTTT.

This chain links TRBV19 with TRBJ1-6, with a tentative D call TRBD1 (5 bases). The V gene lost 3 bases and the J gene lost 6 bases, with 12 bases spanning the gap. This CDR3 has 15 amino acids. Germline V CDR1 and CDR2: LNHDA, SQIVND (reference sequence). The CDR3 here is CASSIRQGANSPLHF. The CDR3 DNA follows: TGTGCCAGTAGTATCCGCCAGGGCGCTAATTCACCCCTCCACTTT.

This rearrangement joins TRBV5-3 to TRBJ1-4, with a weak D call TRBD1 (5 bases). TRBV5-3 is noted as an ORF with a role that remains uncertain. The CDR3 extends over 12 amino acids. Trimming pared 2 bases from V and 8 bases from J, leaving 7 bases between. The CDR3 DNA follows: TGTGCCAGAAGCTTCTACAGGGAAAAACTGTTTTTT. This translates into CARSFYREKLFF.

This clone was detected only a few times. The chain uses TRBV9 and TRBJ1-1; possible D gene TRBD1, 5 bases. The CDR3 has 14 residues. Deletions cut 0 bases from V and 2 bases from J, with 8 bases between. CDR1 SGDLS and CDR2 YYNGEE come from the germline V gene. The CDR3 is CASSVAGINTEAFF. CDR3 sequence (DNA): TGTGCCAGCAGCGTAGCAGGGATTAACACTGAAGCTTTCTTT. The complete variable domain, with remaining parts taken from reference TRBV9 and TRBJ1-1, reads DSGVTQTPKHLITATGQRVTLRCSPRSGDLSVYWYQQSLDQGLQFLIQYYNGEERAKGNILERFSAQQFPDLHSELNLSSLELGDSALYFCASSVAGINTEAFFGQGTRLTVV.

The chain is built from TRBV3-1 (or the pseudogene TRBV3-2) and TRBJ2-7, with 9 bases lining up with TRBD2. Germline values: CDR1 LGHDT, CDR2 YNNKEL (reference sequence). Trimming cost V 0 bases and J 7 bases; bases outside gene matches: 13. The CDR3 length is 17 residues. The CDR3, as DNA: TGTGCCAGCAGCCAAGATTGGGAGCGGGGGGCCGTAGGAGAGCAGTACTTC. This gives the protein CASSQDWERGAVGEQYF.

This clone was counted a single time. This rearrangement joins TRBV11-2 to TRBJ2-3; TRBD1 matches at 9 bases. Germline values: CDR1 SGHAT, CDR2 FQNNGV. J gave up 2 bases and V 4 bases, and 4 bases lay outside the gene matches. The CDR3 extends over 15 amino acids. Written as DNA, the CDR3 is TGTGCCAGCAGCTCGACAGGGGGGCTCACAGATACGCAGTATTTT. It yields the protein CASSSTGGLTDTQYF.

The chain recombines TRBV2 with TRBJ2-3, with 9 bases aligning to TRBD2. CDR1 is SNHLY, CDR2 FYNNEI, per germline. The V segment lost 6 bases and the J segment 2 bases; nucleotides outside the gene matches: 6. The CDR3 length is 15 residues. The CDR3 is CASRAGGDLTDTQYF. As DNA, the CDR3 is TGTGCCAGCAGGGCGGGGGGGGACCTCACAGATACGCAGTATTTT.

This chain uses TRBV19 with TRBJ1-4; D gene ambiguous. The germline V and J ends were trimmed by 0 bases and 8 bases, with 19 bases remaining between them. Germline V gene lookup returns CDR1 LNHDA and CDR2 SQIVND (reference sequence). The CDR3 is 17 residues long. For the CDR3, the DNA is TGTGCCAGTAGTATAGATCGTATTCTGGACTCCCAGGAAAAACTGTTTTTT. It translates to CASSIDRILDSQEKLFF.